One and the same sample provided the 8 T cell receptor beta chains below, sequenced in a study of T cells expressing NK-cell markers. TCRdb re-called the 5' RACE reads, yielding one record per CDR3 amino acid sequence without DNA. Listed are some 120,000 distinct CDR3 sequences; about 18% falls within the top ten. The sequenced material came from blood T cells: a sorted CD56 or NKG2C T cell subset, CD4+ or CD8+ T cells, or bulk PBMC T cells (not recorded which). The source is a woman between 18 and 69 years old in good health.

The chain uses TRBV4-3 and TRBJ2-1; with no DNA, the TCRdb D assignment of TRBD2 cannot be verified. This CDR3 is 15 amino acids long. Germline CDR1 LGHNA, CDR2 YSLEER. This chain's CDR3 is CASSQTSGRSNEQFF.

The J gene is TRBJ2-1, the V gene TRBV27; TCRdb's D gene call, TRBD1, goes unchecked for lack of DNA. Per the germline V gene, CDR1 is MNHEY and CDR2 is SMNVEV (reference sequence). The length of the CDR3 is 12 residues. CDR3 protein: CASSLWGSEQFF.

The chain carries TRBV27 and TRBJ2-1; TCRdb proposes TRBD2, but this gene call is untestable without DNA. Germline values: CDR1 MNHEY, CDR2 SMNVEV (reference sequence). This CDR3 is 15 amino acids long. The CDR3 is CASSSGMSSYNEQFF.

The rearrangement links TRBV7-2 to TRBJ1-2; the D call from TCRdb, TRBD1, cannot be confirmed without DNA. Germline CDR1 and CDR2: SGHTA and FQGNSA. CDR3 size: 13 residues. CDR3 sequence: CASSIGQIHGYTF.

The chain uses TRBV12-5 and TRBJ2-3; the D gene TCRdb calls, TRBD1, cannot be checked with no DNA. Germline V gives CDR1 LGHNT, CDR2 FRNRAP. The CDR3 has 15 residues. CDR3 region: CASGSGTGSVDTQYF. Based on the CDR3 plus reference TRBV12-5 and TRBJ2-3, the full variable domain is DARVTQTPRHKVTEMGQEVTMRCQPILGHNTVFWYRQTMMQGLELLAYFRNRAPLDDSGMPKDRFSAEMPDATLATLKIQPSEPRDSAVYFCASGSGTGSVDTQYFGPGTRLTVL.

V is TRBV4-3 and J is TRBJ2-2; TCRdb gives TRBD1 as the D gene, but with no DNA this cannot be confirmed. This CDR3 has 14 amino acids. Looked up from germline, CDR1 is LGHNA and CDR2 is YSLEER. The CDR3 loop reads CASSQVARAGELFF.

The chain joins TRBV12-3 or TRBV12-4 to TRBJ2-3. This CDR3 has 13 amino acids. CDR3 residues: CASSLNPTDTQYF.

The CDR3 reads CSARGQGDEKLFF. The V call is TRBV20-1, the J call TRBJ1-4; no DNA is available, so the TRBD1 call from TCRdb remains unchecked. CDR1 and CDR2 from the germline V gene are DFQATT and SNEGSKA (reference sequence). The length of the CDR3 is 13 residues.